This TCR beta chain was identified during a study of cytomegalovirus exposure and HLA in healthy donors (dated by TCRdb to the late 2010s). In the study overall: According to an earlier analysis of a few hundred of the donors, roughly 180 million T cells yielded 90 million to 140 million unique TCR beta sequences and about 300 Gb of sequence data. About five DR-DQ haplotypes were treated as single units for association and clustering because of strong linkage in the cohort. Of the 300 to 500 genotyped donors, 75% to 85% were placed in the genetic ancestry cluster associated with self-reported Caucasian donors. Donor age, sex, ethnicity and CMV serostatus were compiled together with the repertoire data. Among roughly 400 genotyped donors of the cohort, an average of roughly 230,000 unique TCR beta nucleotide sequences was sequenced per donor, of which 15% to 20% were non-productive. Roughly 300 gigabases of sequencing data and around 80 million unique TCR sequences made up an early release that covered approximately 620 HLA-typed donors. The study used immunosequencing to profile the T cell repertoires of 600 to 850 subjects and linked those repertoires to cytomegalovirus serostatus. The number of donors typed differed by locus, with about 629-640 for A, B, C, DRB1 and DQB1, roughly 520 for DQA1, about 610 for DPA1, and 450 to 480 for DPB1. The study aimed to test whether cataloging public T cell receptors could reveal signatures of past pathogen exposure. To study patterns of TCR occurrence, a later analysis re-analyzed previously published TCR beta repertoires from several hundred donors and added high-resolution HLA genotyping. Genome-wide SNP genotypes for about three fifths of the roughly 670 donors were used in a later genetic analysis, which treated that subset as a discovery cohort. To decide whether each TCR beta V gene segment behaved as functional or pseudogenic, an earlier analysis of several hundred of the donors relied on high-throughput TCR beta sequencing. Every discovery cohort repertoire had been produced on one sequencing platform. Besides the first cohort of some 670 subjects, a separate validation cohort made up of 95 to 150 different subjects was used. The later analysis used no new phenotypic data to find candidate immune exposures, relying instead on TCR beta sequences and their occurrence across donors. HLA typing covered class I and class II loci at four-digit resolution. High-throughput TCR immunosequencing, statistical association of individual TCRs with disease status, and machine learning were combined to predict cytomegalovirus infection status.

A remark on this clone: The antigen it binds to is not known. Per-nucleotide qualities are absent, and no much larger clonotype sits a single base away.

The germline V gene (reference sequence) specifies SEHNR as CDR1 and FQNEAQ as CDR2. From the cysteine up to the phenylalanine, the CDR3 has a length of 13 residues. CDR3 DNA only is kept here, 39 bases in frame from base 1. The germline ends are 12 bases apart after V is trimmed by 2 bases and J by 8 bases. Receptor libraries were prepared by the immunoSEQ multiplex PCR assay. For the multiplex PCR, a mixture combining 60 forward primers for TCR Vbeta segments and 13 reverse primers for TCR Jbeta segments was used. A multiplex PCR assay on genomic DNA amplified the CDR3 region of rearranged TCR beta genes. The amplified TCR beta libraries were sequenced on the Illumina HiSeq System as 87-base-pair reads. The authors processed their data as follows. In a later analysis, some 80 million unique TCR beta chains were counted across the 500 to 850 repertoires, and roughly 10 million of these chains were shared by at least two donors. Raw reads were error-corrected and collapsed into unique sequences by a nearest-neighbor algorithm in which closely related sequences were merged to remove PCR and sequencing errors. Alignment of CDR3 sequences to IMGT reference sequences was used to assign V, D and J gene segments. For a sequence to be retained, at least a six-nucleotide match to both a V gene segment and a J gene segment was required. A rearrangement counted as productive if the CDR3 had no stop codons and remained in frame with V and J, and every other rearrangement counted as non-productive. Following IMGT convention, CDR3 was defined as the stretch from the second conserved V-encoded cysteine up to the conserved J-encoded phenylalanine. The earlier analysis of fewer than 750 of the donors excluded sequences that lacked an unambiguous match to a single V gene segment. In an earlier analysis of 500 to 750 of the donors, V segments were called functional above 56.7% productive rearrangements and were called segregating when the between-donor standard deviation exceeded 5%. A statistical classification framework was developed to diagnose cytomegalovirus status using the catalog of TCR beta chain sequences. In a later analysis, TCR nucleotide sequences were compared against IMGT/GENE-DB human TR gene sequences so that V and J genes could be assigned. In a later analysis, CDR3 sequences and most-parsimonious VDJ recombination scenarios were assigned using the TCRdist pipeline. In a later analysis, each TCR beta chain was defined by its CDR3 amino acid sequence together with its V-gene family, and reads lacking a unique V-gene family were excluded. In a later analysis, 500 to 650 highly shared, low-generation-probability nucleotide sequences were removed to address suspected cross-contamination and a sequencing artifact. For each public chain, a later analysis derived a clonal expansion index from normalized ranks of inferred template counts within each repertoire. In a later analysis, generation probabilities were computed with a VDJ recombination model fitted to out-of-frame rearrangements, and the resulting probabilities were checked against IGoR. In a later analysis, TCR-TCR, TCR-HLA and TCR-CMV co-occurrence was scored with hypergeometric tests, and a repertoire-size bias correction was applied to TCR pairs. A later analysis estimated false discovery rates by permuting HLA or CMV assignments 20 times. A later analysis grouped co-occurring TCRs with DBSCAN, adding TCRdist sequence similarity when clustering within HLA-allele-positive subsets. Co-occurrence clustering excluded repertoires with fewer than 30,000 or more than 120,000 public chains, plus five with anomalous nucleotide sharing. TCRdb mirrors the immuneACCESS table, restricted to in-frame sequences. Some clones are absent from its copies; in checked studies, under half trace to an unresolved V gene, and the reason for the others is unknown. V and J calls and clone size are as listed in that table; D and trimming were resolved from the DNA. The sample table holds some 130,000 clones, of which 76% were seen once. 3.1% of the sample rests with the top ten.

What the authors observed across the whole study: The authors suggested that the approach could potentially be generalized to other disease states and immunological phenotypes. The only immune exposure information available for the cohort was CMV serostatus. Presence/absence analyses assumed roughly uniform sequencing depth across donors, an assumption that may not hold. Specific HLA alleles were associated with around 18,000 TCR beta sequences at a false discovery rate of 0.05 in a later analysis. In a later analysis, TCR association rates were found to vary across HLA loci, with the most associated TCRs seen for DRB1 alleles and the fewest for HLA-C alleles. Several of the top co-occurrence clusters appeared to be linked to parvovirus B19, influenza, CMV and Epstein-Barr virus, according to a later analysis. Three of the identified cytomegalovirus-associated TCR beta chains were confirmed in vitro to be specific for cytomegalovirus antigens. Compared with equally common non-associated chains, HLA-associated TCR beta chains in a later analysis were more clonally expanded and had lower generation probabilities. Strong co-occurrence of HLA alleles, especially DR and DQ, made assigning TCR associations to individual alleles difficult. The sequencing pipeline was judged likely to have produced a cluster of highly shared sequence variants as a technical artifact. Because HLA typing was unavailable for some donors at each locus, only the typed subset was used in association tests. Some IMGT-functional V segments, including TRBV6-2 and TRBV6-3, could not be distinguished by the 87-base-pair reads and were therefore excluded. According to a later genetic analysis, donors in an Asian-associated ancestry cluster had fewer N-insertions in productive TCRs than the approximately 650-donor mean. In both the original and validation cohorts, the classifier was reported to diagnose cytomegalovirus status with high specificity and sensitivity. A later genetic analysis associated a missense DCLRE1C variant with V-gene and J-gene trimming of TCR beta chains, and an independent cohort replicated the association. The study gave a list of 150 to 200 TCR beta chains associated with cytomegalovirus. In an earlier analysis of about 540 of the donors, most TCR beta V segments were observed in productive rearrangements about 87% or about 30% of the time, broadly matching IMGT annotations. Roughly 17 rarely observed V segments, including chromosome 9 orphons, were excluded from the earlier analysis of approximately 600 of the donors because counts were too low. Correlated functional status among segregating V segments might reflect linkage disequilibrium, but an unknown experimental factor could not be ruled out. While some public TCRs were present in many individuals, most TCR sequences turned up only very rarely across donors. The cohort was sequenced for TCR beta chains only, and without alpha or paired-chain data the features that could be detected were limited. A further reported finding was that TCR beta sequences accurately predicted the HLA-A and HLA-B alleles for most subjects in the first cohort. In a later analysis, most CMV-associated TCR beta chains were found to appear HLA-restricted, with HLA associations seemingly driven largely by CMV exposure.

In total, approximately 610 healthy bone marrow donors made up the cohort. Cohort members were all nominally healthy when sampled, although unrecorded immune exposures were likely present. The donor was CMV seronegative and was included in the group of around 320 seronegative cohort members. Every donor gave a peripheral blood sample, and the peripheral blood mononuclear cells from that sample were used for TCR beta sequencing. Genomic DNA was extracted from the blood cell samples with the Qiagen DNeasy Blood Extraction Kit. The receptor's source is a man aged 35-49 years in good health and CMV-seronegative. The sample consisted of PBMCs. Recombination linked TRBV7-9 to TRBJ1-1; a confident D gene designation cannot be given. Read as DNA, the sequence is TGTGCCAGCAGCTTAACGAGCGCGACGGAAGCTTTCTTT. It translates as CASSLTSATEAFF.